This T cell receptor (beta chain) was identified during a study of OX40 agonist ivuxolimab in advanced cancers. CDR3 size: 11 residues. Trimming removed 5 bases from V and 7 bases from J, with 5 bases in between. Germline V gives CDR1 MGHDK, CDR2 SYGVNS. For this clone: Its target is not known.

Study-wide findings and caveats: Expanded clones were, on average, more numerous in CD8+ T cells than in CD4+.

Libraries were prepared by immunoSEQ multiplex PCR; TCRdb keeps only in-frame clonotypes and omits some of them. The data show tens of thousands of clones, with over 70% seen just once and about 10% held by the top ten. The clonotype originates from an adult with an advanced solid tumor such as melanoma, head and neck, liver or kidney cancer. The source material was CD4+ or CD8+ T cells sorted from blood, sampled in a trial of the OX40 agonist ivuxolimab. The chain employs TRBV25-1 and TRBJ1-4, with no clear D. The CDR3 DNA is TGTGCCAGCAGTTTATTTGAAAAACTGTTTTTT. Its protein product is CASSLFEKLFF.